A selection of T cell receptor beta chains follows, all from one sample in a study of T cell changes during pregnancy in multiple sclerosis. Using immunoSEQ multiplex PCR, the repertoire was profiled, and TCRdb retains in-frame clones only, with some absent. The sample consists of approximately 60,000 clones, approximately 93% of them appearing once. The source was CD8+ T cells from peripheral blood mononuclear cells, collected in the second trimester of pregnancy. These TCRs come from a female donor with multiple sclerosis, enrolled in a pregnancy study. Each CDR3 is given without its conserved first and last residue. Size is omitted from some rows. Given values are once, few, many or a class for expanded clones.

V gene: TRBV28; J gene: TRBJ1-3; clone size: .; CDR3 protein: ASSLWGLGSGNTIY
V gene: TRBV28; J gene: TRBJ1-1; clone size: few; CDR3 protein: ASSWRGLTGTEAF
V gene: TRBV2; J gene: TRBJ2-7; clone size: .; CDR3 protein: ASSGMTGVFSEQY
V gene: TRBV5-6; J gene: TRBJ2-2; clone size: once; CDR3 protein: ASSWWTENTGELF
V gene: TRBV5-5; J gene: TRBJ1-5; clone size: .; CDR3 protein: ASSLDFRRNQPQH
V gene: TRBV10-1; J gene: TRBJ2-7; clone size: .; CDR3 protein: ASSEQGPSYEQY
V gene: TRBV29-1; J gene: TRBJ2-7; clone size: .; CDR3 protein: SVLRLAGAREQY
V gene: TRBV27; J gene: TRBJ2-2; clone size: .; CDR3 protein: ASSFRSGELF
V gene: TRBV6-6; J gene: TRBJ2-1; clone size: .; CDR3 protein: ASSYSGLADNEQF
V gene: TRBV18; J gene: TRBJ2-7; clone size: .; CDR3 protein: ASSPPGRVWREQY
V gene: TRBV7-9; J gene: TRBJ1-3; clone size: .; CDR3 protein: ASSSLRSAGNTIY
V gene: TRBV23-1; J gene: TRBJ1-2; clone size: .; CDR3 protein: ASSQSQRRANYGYT
V gene: TRBV4-3; J gene: TRBJ2-7; clone size: .; CDR3 protein: ASSQDSGRSEQY
V gene: TRBV6-9; J gene: TRBJ2-1; clone size: .; CDR3 protein: ASSYPTSGLSYNEQF
V gene: TRBV7-9; J gene: TRBJ1-1; clone size: once; CDR3 protein: ASSLGAGGTEAF
V gene: TRBV4-2; J gene: TRBJ2-6; clone size: .; CDR3 protein: ASSQNSGSGANVLT
V gene: TRBV10-1; J gene: TRBJ1-1; clone size: .; CDR3 protein: ASSLASGNTEAF
V gene: TRBV7-2; J gene: TRBJ2-7; clone size: .; CDR3 protein: ASSPRPGGQGQY
V gene: TRBV2; J gene: TRBJ2-7; clone size: .; CDR3 protein: ASSAWRDSRYEQY
V gene: TRBV6-6; J gene: TRBJ2-3; clone size: .; CDR3 protein: APSSNRAGGTDTQY
V gene: TRBV4-3; J gene: .; clone size: .; CDR3 protein: ASSQEWRALGLYEQY